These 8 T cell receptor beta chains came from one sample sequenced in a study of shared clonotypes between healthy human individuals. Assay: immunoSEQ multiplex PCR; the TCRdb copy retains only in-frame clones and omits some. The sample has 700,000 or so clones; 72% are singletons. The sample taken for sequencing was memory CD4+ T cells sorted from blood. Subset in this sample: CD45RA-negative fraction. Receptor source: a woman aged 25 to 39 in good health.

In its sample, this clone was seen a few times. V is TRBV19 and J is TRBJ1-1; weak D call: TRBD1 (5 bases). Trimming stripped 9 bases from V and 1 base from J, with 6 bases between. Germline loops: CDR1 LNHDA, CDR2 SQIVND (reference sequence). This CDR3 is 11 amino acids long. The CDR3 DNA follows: TGTGCCAGCGACAGGAACACTGAAGCTTTCTTT. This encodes CASDRNTEAFF.

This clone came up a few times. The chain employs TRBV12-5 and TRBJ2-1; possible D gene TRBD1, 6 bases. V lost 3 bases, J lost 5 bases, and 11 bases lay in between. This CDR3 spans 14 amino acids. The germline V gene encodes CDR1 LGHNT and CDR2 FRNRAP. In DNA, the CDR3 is TGTGCTAGTGGTTTCGGGACAACTGACAATGAGCAGTTCTTC. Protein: CASGFGTTDNEQFF.

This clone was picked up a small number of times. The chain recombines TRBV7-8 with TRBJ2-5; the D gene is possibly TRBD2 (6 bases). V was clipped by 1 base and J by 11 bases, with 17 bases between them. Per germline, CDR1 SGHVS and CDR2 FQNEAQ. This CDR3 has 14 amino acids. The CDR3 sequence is CASSLVVIGGEQYF. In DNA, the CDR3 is TGTGCCAGCAGCTTAGTCGTCATAGGCGGGGAGCAGTACTTC.

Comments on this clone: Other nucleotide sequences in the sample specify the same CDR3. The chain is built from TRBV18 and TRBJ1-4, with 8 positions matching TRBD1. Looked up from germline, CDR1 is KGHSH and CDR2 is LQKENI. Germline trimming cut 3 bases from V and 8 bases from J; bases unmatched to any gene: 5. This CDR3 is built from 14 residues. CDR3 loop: CASSPGQGVEKLFF. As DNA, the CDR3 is TGTGCCAGCTCACCTGGACAGGGCGTCGAAAAACTGTTTTTT. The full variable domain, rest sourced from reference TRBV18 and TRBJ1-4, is NAGVMQNPRHLVRRRGQEARLRCSPMKGHSHVYWYRQLPEEGLKFMVYLQKENIIDESGMPKERFSAEFPKEGPSILRIQQVVRGDSAAYFCASSPGQGVEKLFFGSGTQLSVL.

The CDR3 spells CASSPTSGIGYNEQFF. The CDR3 DNA sequence: TGTGCCAGCAGCCCGACTAGCGGGATCGGCTACAATGAGCAGTTCTTC. The V and J genes are TRBV7-2 and TRBJ2-1; 11 nucleotides line up with TRBD2. Trimming cost V 5 bases and J 3 bases; bases outside gene matches: 6. Per germline, CDR1 SGHTA and CDR2 FQGNSA. CDR3 length equals 16 residues.

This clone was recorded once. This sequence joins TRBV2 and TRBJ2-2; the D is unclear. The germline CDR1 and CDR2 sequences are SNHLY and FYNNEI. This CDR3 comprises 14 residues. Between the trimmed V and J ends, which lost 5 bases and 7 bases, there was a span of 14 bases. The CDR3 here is CASSLREGHGELFF. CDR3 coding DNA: TGTGCCAGCAGTTTAAGAGAAGGCCACGGGGAGCTGTTTTTT. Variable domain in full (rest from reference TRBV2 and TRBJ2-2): EPEVTQTPSHQVTQMGQEVILRCVPISNHLYFYWYRQILGQKVEFLVSFYNNEISEKSEIFDDQFSVERPDGSNFTLKIRSTKLEDSAMYFCASSLREGHGELFFGEGSRLTVL.

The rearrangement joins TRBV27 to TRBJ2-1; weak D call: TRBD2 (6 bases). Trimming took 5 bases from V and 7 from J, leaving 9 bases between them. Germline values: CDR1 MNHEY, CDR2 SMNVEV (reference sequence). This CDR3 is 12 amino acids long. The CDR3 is CASSRRGNEQFF. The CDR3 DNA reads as TGTGCCAGCAGTCGCCGGGGGAATGAGCAGTTCTTC.

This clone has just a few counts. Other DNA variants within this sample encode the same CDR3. The CDR3 coding sequence is TGCGCCAGCAGCTTGGAGGGGGCGGGCAATCAGCCCCAGCATTTT. This codes for CASSLEGAGNQPQHF. The genes are TRBV5-1 and TRBJ1-5, with TRBD1 identical over 7 bases. The germline V gene has CDR1 SGHRS and CDR2 YFSETQ. The junction had 2 bases not matched to a gene; V was cut back by 0 bases and J by 2 bases. The CDR3 contains 15 residues.